The 13 T cell receptor beta chains below were found in one sample sequenced in a study of human T cells and chemical hapten exposure. TCRdb redid the calling of the RACE reads with MiXCR, one entry per CDR3 protein. Of 210,000 or so distinct CDR3 sequences in the sample, about 25% are singletons; the top ten hold approximately 2.3%. Time point noted: patch test 3, about 24 weeks after DPC sensitization. The treatment denotes: therapeutic diphenylcyclopropenone sensitization with weekly scalp DPC. The sample was whole blood, taken in connection with sensitization to the hapten diphenylcyclopropenone (DPC). The receptor source for this set is a woman aged 40 to 50 with alopecia areata. Some clones in this sample may be carry-over from other donors' samples.

This chain connects TRBV28 to TRBJ2-1; 9 bases line up with TRBD2. This CDR3 is built from 15 residues. Germline V gene data show CDR1 as MDHEN and CDR2 as SYDVKM. Trimming took 6 bases from V and 10 from J; bases not matched to a gene: 13. Written as DNA, the CDR3 is TGTGCCAGCAGCCCCCCAGGGCTAGCGGGGAAGGAGCAGTTCTTC. It yields the protein CASSPPGLAGKEQFF.

In its sample, this clonotype was seen a few times. The chain links TRBV6-5 to TRBJ1-1; D is unclear. The CDR3 sequence is 13 residues long. Germline V gene sequence: CDR1 MNHEY, CDR2 SVGAGI. Between the trimmed V and J ends, which lost 6 bases and 6 bases, there was a span of 14 bases. CDR3 in DNA: TGTGCCAGCAGCCCCCCAGGCCAGCCTGAAGCTTTCTTT. This sequence encodes CASSPPGQPEAFF.

V gene TRBV7-2 combines with J gene TRBJ2-5; D remains ambiguous. CDR1 and CDR2 (germline): SGHTA, FQGNSA. V was clipped by 3 bases and J by 1 base, with 6 bases between them. This CDR3 has 13 amino acids. The CDR3 coding sequence is TGTGCCAGCAGCTTCTCTTCCCAAGAGACCCAGTACTTC. Its translation: CASSFSSQETQYF.

In its sample, this clonotype was seen a few times. CDR3 in amino acids: CASSLGPGGRDTQYF. CDR3 DNA: TGTGCCAGCAGTTTAGGGCCAGGGGGAAGAGATACGCAGTATTTT. This chain uses TRBV12-3 or TRBV12-4 with TRBJ2-3; the match to TRBD1 covers 7 bases. J lost 5 bases, V lost 1 base, and 6 bases had no gene match. This CDR3 contains 15 residues.

This clonotype was observed a few times. V is TRBV5-5 and J is TRBJ1-5; D is uncertain. Germline V gives CDR1 SGHKS, CDR2 YYEKEE (reference sequence). The CDR3 is made up of 16 amino acids. The V end was cut by 2 bases, the J end by 2 bases, with 14 bases between. CDR3 sequence (DNA): TGTGCCAGCAGCTTCGGCCCACCCGGGGGCAATCAGCCCCAGCATTTT. Its translation: CASSFGPPGGNQPQHF.

This clonotype was seen more than once but under ten times. The chain recombines TRBV29-1 with TRBJ2-3, with TRBD2 as a possible D gene (6 bases). V was clipped by 8 bases and J by 0 bases, with 12 bases between them. The germline gives CDR1 SQVTM, CDR2 ANQGSEA. This CDR3 contains 13 residues. The CDR3 sequence: CSHGGVSTDTQYF. Written as DNA, the CDR3 is TGCAGCCATGGCGGGGTCAGCACAGATACGCAGTATTTT.

This clonotype was recorded a few times. The chain carries TRBV28 and TRBJ2-3, with a tentative D call TRBD2 (5 bases). Germline V gene data show CDR1 as MDHEN and CDR2 as SYDVKM. Trimming removed 5 bases from V and 4 bases from J, with 16 bases in between. This CDR3 has 15 residues. As DNA, the CDR3 is TGTGCCAGCAGTCCCGGGGAAACTAGAGCAGATACGCAGTATTTT. The encoded protein is CASSPGETRADTQYF.

The gene calls are TRBV27 and TRBJ2-1; 8 nucleotides agree with TRBD2. V shed 11 bases and J 0 bases; nucleotides not matched to a gene: 3. Germline V gives CDR1 MNHEY, CDR2 SMNVEV (reference sequence). The CDR3 spans 13 residues. CDR3 protein: CASGGNSYNEQFF. In DNA, the CDR3 is TGTGCCTCGGGAGGGAACTCCTACAATGAGCAGTTCTTC.

This clonotype has only a few counts. This rearrangement joins TRBV28 to TRBJ1-1; weak D call: TRBD1 (5 bases). The CDR3 consists of 14 residues. V gave up 4 bases and J gave up 7 bases, with 16 bases separating them. Germline CDR1 and CDR2: MDHEN and SYDVKM. The DNA for the CDR3 is TGTGCCAGCAGTTCCCCAATCGGGGCACTTGAAGCTTTCTTT. Protein sequence: CASSSPIGALEAFF.

On this clonotype: The junction departs from the called germline gene at one end, perhaps through a read error. The chain uses TRBV27 and TRBJ1-6, with 8 nucleotides matching TRBD1. Per germline, CDR1 MNHEY and CDR2 SMNVEV (reference sequence). The CDR3 is made up of 14 amino acids. This CDR3 reads CASSSGGVYSPLNF. As DNA, the CDR3 is TGTGCCAGCAGTTCAGGGGGCGTTTATTCACCCCTCAACTTT.

The chain couples TRBV10-3 to TRBJ1-6; D perhaps matches TRBD1 (6 bases). The CDR3 is 14 residues long. Deletions cut 2 bases from V and 10 bases from J, with 12 bases between. CDR1 and CDR2 from the germline V gene are ENHRY and SYGVKD. CDR3 amino acids: CAISENSGASPLHF. CDR3 sequence (DNA): TGTGCCATCAGTGAGAATTCAGGGGCCTCACCCCTCCACTTT.

This clonotype was seen a few times. The chain combines TRBV27 with TRBJ2-3; perhaps D is TRBD1 or TRBD2 (5 bases each). Between the trimmed V and J ends, which lost 3 bases and 1 base, there was a span of 17 bases. Germline V gene lookup returns CDR1 MNHEY and CDR2 SMNVEV (reference sequence). This CDR3 has 17 amino acids. The CDR3 here is CASSLRERVGGTDTQYF. CDR3 nucleotide sequence: TGTGCCAGCAGTTTGAGGGAGAGAGTGGGGGGCACAGATACGCAGTATTTT.

This clonotype was observed a handful of times. The chain links TRBV7-8 to TRBJ1-2; no firm D call. The V gene lost 1 base and the J gene lost 5 bases, with 14 bases spanning the gap. This CDR3 has 15 residues. Germline lookup yields CDR1 SGHVS and CDR2 FQNEAQ. The CDR3: CASSLGPGPFYGYTF. For the CDR3, the DNA is TGTGCCAGCAGCTTAGGCCCAGGCCCCTTTTATGGCTACACCTTC.